Below are 4 T cell receptor beta chains sequenced from a single sample in a study of long-term antiretroviral therapy in people with HIV. Survey-level immunoSEQ v3.0 assays were run. Assay: immunoSEQ multiplex PCR; the TCRdb copy retains only in-frame clones and omits some. The sample holds 25,000 to 30,000 clones; 84% are singletons and the top ten take around 5.9%. The source was unsorted PBMCs, collected 0.4 years after starting antiretroviral therapy. The receptors here all came from a man between 18 and 29 years old with HIV.

The chain couples TRBV6-1 to TRBJ1-4, with no clear D. Trimming removed 4 bases at V and 0 bases at J, with 15 bases between. This CDR3 is built from 17 residues. In germline, CDR1 is MNHNS, CDR2 SASEGT. CDR3 protein: CASSVGRSPATNEKLFF. CDR3 sequence (DNA): TGTGCCAGCAGTGTGGGCAGATCGCCAGCAACTAATGAAAAACTGTTTTTT.

This clone is large by share. This sample also contains other DNA sequences that code for the same CDR3. J is TRBJ2-7 and V is TRBV12-5; D remains ambiguous. The CDR3 runs to 11 residues. From germline, CDR1 is LGHNT and CDR2 FRNRAP. Trimming took off 4 bases at V and 1 base at J, with 2 bases between the two ends. The CDR3 spells CASGWSYEQYF. The CDR3 DNA follows: TGTGCTAGTGGTTGGTCCTACGAGCAGTACTTC.

In regard to this clone: Distinct nucleotide sequences in the sample also encode this CDR3. The J gene is TRBJ2-7, the V gene TRBV19; no reliable D call. The CDR3 contains 11 residues. Trimming left V 6 bases short and J 4 bases short, with 7 bases between. Germline CDR1 and CDR2: LNHDA and SQIVND (reference sequence). In DNA form, the CDR3 reads TGTGCCAGTAGCGCCAGATACGAGCAGTACTTC. Its protein product is CASSARYEQYF.

This chain's CDR3 is CASSQAVVRETQYF. CDR3 DNA sequence: TGCGCCAGCAGCCAAGCCGTAGTACGGGAGACCCAGTACTTC. The V gene is TRBV4-1, the J gene TRBJ2-5; D ambiguous. Per germline, CDR1 MGHRA and CDR2 YSYEKL. V was clipped by 1 base and J by 5 bases, with 11 bases between them. The CDR3 has 14 residues.